The 20 T cell receptor beta chains listed next were all sequenced from one sample in a study of T cell responses to AZD1222 COVID-19 vaccine (dated by TCRdb to about 2021). The protocol used for the library was the immunoSEQ multiplex PCR assay. The source is immuneACCESS, and TCRdb retained only in-frame sequences with V and J called. Part of the clones is not carried over; for the studies checked, unresolved V genes explain less than half of this, and the remainder is unexplained. The sample table records approximately 82,000 clones; roughly nine tenths of these occur just once. Of the sample, about 5.2% falls within the top ten clones. The label giving this sample's time point can be read as: baseline before first vaccination. The sample was peripheral blood, taken on day 0 of AZD1222 vaccination. The receptors derive from an adult in good health.

V is TRBV7-2 and J is TRBJ1-5; D uncertain. V lost 6 bases, J lost 0 bases, and 12 bases lay in between. The length of the CDR3 is 15 residues. The germline V gene has CDR1 SGHTA and CDR2 FQGNSA. The CDR3 sequence: CASSQRLVSNQPQHF. CDR3 DNA: TGTGCCAGCAGTCAGAGGTTGGTTAGCAATCAGCCCCAGCATTTT.

The chain carries TRBV10-1 and TRBJ2-7, with D unclear. From germline, CDR1 is WNHNN and CDR2 SYGVQD (reference sequence). V lost 4 bases, J lost 2 bases, and 9 bases lay in between. The CDR3 has 13 residues. CDR3 amino acids: CASSAGPPYEQYF. The DNA of the CDR3 is TGCGCCAGCAGTGCCGGGCCGCCCTACGAGCAGTACTTC.

The genes are TRBV5-4 and TRBJ2-3; D could derive from TRBD1 or TRBD2 (5 bases each). V lost 0 bases to trimming and J lost 9 bases, with 14 bases between them. Germline lookup yields CDR1 SGHNT and CDR2 YYREEE (reference sequence). This CDR3 spans 14 amino acids. This chain's CDR3 is CASSLGAGRDTQYF. Here the CDR3 DNA reads TGTGCCAGCAGCTTGGGGGCAGGTCGGGACACGCAGTATTTT.

The chain employs TRBV7-8 and TRBJ2-3; 13 bases align to TRBD2. This CDR3 comprises 18 residues. Trimming cost V 5 bases and J 0 bases; bases outside gene matches: 8. The germline CDR1 and CDR2 sequences are SGHVS and FQNEAQ. DNA of the CDR3: TGTGCCAGCAGCCCGGGACTAGCGGGGCCTCCTAGCACAGATACGCAGTATTTT. Translating it yields CASSPGLAGPPSTDTQYF.

The rearrangement links TRBV3-1 (or the pseudogene TRBV3-2) to TRBJ1-1; perhaps TRBD1 as D (6 bases). Germline V gives CDR1 LGHDT, CDR2 YNNKEL (reference sequence). The CDR3 contains 15 residues. V lost 5 bases to trimming and J lost 0 bases, with 13 bases between them. The CDR3 nucleotides read TGTGCCAGCAGCGTCGGGGGCCTAATGAACACTGAAGCTTTCTTT. Encoded protein: CASSVGGLMNTEAFF.

The chain joins TRBV7-2 to TRBJ1-2, with a possible D match to TRBD1 (6 bases). The CDR3 contains 15 residues. Germline CDR1 is SGHTA and CDR2 is FQGNSA. Trimming shortened V by 6 bases and J by 5 bases, and 19 bases separated the two germline ends. CDR3 region: CASSLTGGGQYGYTF. The CDR3 bases are TGTGCCAGCAGTTTGACAGGAGGGGGTCAGTATGGCTACACCTTC.

J is TRBJ2-3 and V is TRBV7-2, with D perhaps TRBD2 (5 bases). The ends were cut back, 5 bases at V and 4 bases at J, with 19 bases in the middle. CDR3 length: 16 amino acids. Germline loops: CDR1 SGHTA, CDR2 FQGNSA. The chain's CDR3 is CASSPDLATSPDTQYF. The CDR3 DNA reads as TGTGCCAGCAGCCCAGACCTAGCTACCAGCCCAGATACGCAGTATTTT.

The CDR3 bases are TGTGCCAGCAGCTTGGCCATGGGACAGGGGACCGATTATGGCTACACCTTC. As protein: CASSLAMGQGTDYGYTF. This sequence joins TRBV5-4 and TRBJ1-2; 10 nucleotides align to TRBD1. V shed 0 bases and J 5 bases; nucleotides not matched to a gene: 10. Germline V CDR1 and CDR2: SGHNT, YYREEE (reference sequence). This CDR3 is built from 17 residues.

CDR3: CASSRTAYEQYF. Written as DNA, the CDR3 is TGTGCCAGCAGTCGTACAGCCTACGAGCAGTACTTC. The chain has TRBV12-3 or TRBV12-4 and TRBJ2-7; D call uncertain. Trimming shortened V by 5 bases and J by 2 bases, and 7 bases separated the two germline ends. This CDR3 is 12 amino acids long.

This sequence joins TRBV5-1 and TRBJ2-1; 10 nucleotides line up with TRBD2. The junction had 9 bases not matched to a gene; V was cut back by 3 bases and J by 9 bases. The germline CDR1 and CDR2 sequences are SGHRS and YFSETQ. The CDR3 is 15 amino acids. CDR3 protein: CASSYVAGGRVEQFF. The CDR3 DNA follows: TGCGCCAGCAGCTATGTAGCGGGGGGAAGGGTTGAGCAGTTCTTC.

This chain links TRBV4-1 with TRBJ2-3, with D possibly called TRBD1 or TRBD2 (5 bases each). Trimming stripped 1 base from V and 2 bases from J, with 10 bases between. The CDR3 totals 15 residues. The germline V gene has CDR1 MGHRA and CDR2 YSYEKL. DNA of the CDR3: TGCGCCAGCAGCCAAGCCATGGGACCCACAGATACGCAGTATTTT. This sequence encodes CASSQAMGPTDTQYF.

This clone was counted once. The rearrangement joins TRBV5-1 to TRBJ2-7; 7 bases line up with TRBD2. There are 15 residues in the CDR3. Germline CDR1 and CDR2: SGHRS and YFSETQ. The V segment lost 0 bases and the J segment 0 bases; nucleotides outside the gene matches: 3. CDR3 DNA sequence: TGCGCCAGCAGCTTGGAGGCGGGGGACTCCTACGAGCAGTACTTC. This codes for CASSLEAGDSYEQYF.

V and J are TRBV14 and TRBJ2-3, with TRBD2 identical over 8 bases. The CDR3 has 15 residues. V gave up 3 bases and J gave up 0 bases; unmatched junction bases: 2. Per the germline V gene, CDR1 is SGHDN and CDR2 is FVKESK. CDR3 protein: CASSHGGASTDTQYF. As DNA, the CDR3 is TGTGCCAGCAGCCACGGGGGGGCCAGCACAGATACGCAGTATTTT.

This chain links TRBV10-3 with TRBJ1-1, with D unresolved. Germline CDR1 and CDR2: ENHRY and SYGVKD. This CDR3 has 13 amino acids. Trimming cost V 4 bases and J 6 bases, with 12 bases left between them. For the CDR3, the DNA is TGTGCCATCAGTGGGAACGGGGTCCCTGAAGCTTTCTTT. It specifies CAISGNGVPEAFF.

The chain couples TRBV11-1 to TRBJ2-3; perhaps D is TRBD1 or TRBD2 (5 bases each). There are 12 residues in the CDR3. The V gene lost 7 bases and the J gene lost 9 bases, with 14 bases spanning the gap. Per germline, CDR1 SGHAT and CDR2 FQDESV (reference sequence). CDR3 DNA: TGTGCCAGCACCTCCCGGTGGGACACGCAGTATTTT. It codes for CASTSRWDTQYF. Together with reference TRBV11-1 and TRBJ2-3, the CDR3 gives the full variable domain: EAEVAQSPRYKITEKSQAVAFWCDPISGHATLYWYRQILGQGPELLVQFQDESVVDDSQLPKDRFSAERLKGVDSTLKIQPAELGDSAMYLCASTSRWDTQYFGPGTRLTVL.

The chain links TRBV7-2 to TRBJ2-7; D is unclear. In germline, CDR1 is SGHTA, CDR2 FQGNSA. The CDR3 runs 14 residues. V shed 5 bases and J shed 2 bases, with 13 bases lying between them. The CDR3 reads CASSRPPATYEQYF. The CDR3 DNA sequence: TGTGCCAGCAGCCGGCCCCCCGCTACCTACGAGCAGTACTTC.

The rearrangement links TRBV27 to TRBJ2-1; 15 bases line up with TRBD2. V gave up 4 bases and J gave up 9 bases; unmatched junction bases: 7. CDR1 MNHEY and CDR2 SMNVEV come from the germline V gene (reference sequence). The CDR3 sequence is 16 residues long. The CDR3 sequence: CASSSRTSGGAVEQFF. CDR3 nucleotide sequence: TGTGCCAGCAGTTCCCGGACTAGCGGGGGGGCCGTTGAGCAGTTCTTC.

This chain joins TRBV19 and TRBJ1-5; D is undetermined. This CDR3 contains 15 residues. From germline, CDR1 is LNHDA and CDR2 SQIVND (reference sequence). The V and J ends lost 1 base and 2 bases respectively, with 9 bases between them. CDR3 DNA: TGTGCCAGTAGTATAGGAGGGCCTGGCAATCAGCCCCAGCATTTT. Translation: CASSIGGPGNQPQHF. Together with reference TRBV19 and TRBJ1-5, the CDR3 gives the full variable domain: DGGITQSPKYLFRKEGQNVTLSCEQNLNHDAMYWYRQDPGQGLRLIYYSQIVNDFQKGDIAEGYSVSREKKESFPLTVTSAQKNPTAFYLCASSIGGPGNQPQHFGDGTRLSIL.

This rearrangement joins TRBV7-3 to TRBJ2-1; D might be TRBD2 (5 bases). The germline gives CDR1 SGHTA, CDR2 FQGTGA. The V and J ends lost 1 base and 6 bases respectively, with 13 bases between them. The CDR3 extends over 15 amino acids. The CDR3 region has the DNA TGTGCCAGCAGCTTAATGTTGGCGGCGGGCAATGAGCAGTTCTTC. It translates to CASSLMLAAGNEQFF.

The CDR3 sequence: CASSVGGRDGAKNIQYF. Written as DNA, the CDR3 is TGTGCCAGCAGCGTAGGAGGCAGGGACGGAGCCAAAAACATTCAGTACTTC. The chain combines TRBV9 with TRBJ2-4, with D perhaps matching TRBD1 or TRBD2 (5 bases each). V lost 0 bases, J lost 0 bases, and 13 bases lay in between. Germline CDR1 and CDR2: SGDLS and YYNGEE. The CDR3 is 17 residues long.